This T cell receptor beta chain is from a study of Graves' ophthalmopathy and Graves' hyperthyroidism. The length of the CDR3 is 14 residues. CDR1 is MNHEY, CDR2 SVGAGI, per germline. Trimming pared 6 bases from V and 0 bases from J, leaving 12 bases between. This clonotype was seen at least ten times. Amplification targeted the TCR beta CDR3 regions, with RNA transcripts as the source material. In the first round, RT-PCR was carried out with HTBI primers, and a multiplex PCR formed the second round. Each CDR3 protein gets one entry after TCRdb re-called the multiplex PCR reads with MiXCR. Seen here are around 340,000 distinct CDR3 sequences, about a sixth observed once, and the top ten hold around an eighth.

The sequence was obtained from an adult man with Graves' ophthalmopathy. Sequenced input: peripheral blood. The genes are TRBV6-5 and TRBJ2-7; weak D call: TRBD1 (6 bases). CDR3 in DNA: TGTGCCAGCAGACCGGGACATAACTCCTACGAGCAGTACTTC. This sequence encodes CASRPGHNSYEQYF.